A selection of T cell receptor beta chains follows, all from one sample in a study of regulatory T cells in long-lasting Graves disease. From the multiplex PCR reads, TCRdb called clonotypes with MiXCR, one entry per CDR3 protein. The sample records around 240,000 distinct CDR3 sequences, 15% to 20% being singletons. The same data also contributed to another study, on T cells in Graves' hyperthyroidism and ophthalmopathy.

The sequencing here drew on peripheral blood mononuclear cells (PBMCs), taken at new diagnosis, from a patient treated with antithyroid drugs. All receptors come from a woman in her 30s with Graves disease. Each CDR3 is given with its conserved first and last residue. Fields, in order: J gene, D gene, V gene, clone size, CDR3 DNA, CDR3 protein. A D gene is named only where the DNA matches it firmly. For some rows the clone size is stated as once, few or many, or as a class when expanded; others skip it.

TRBJ2-2 | TRBD2 | TRBV3-1 | many | TGTGCCAGCAGCCAAGGCAGCGGGGGGGCCCGACGGGAGCTGTTTTTT | CASSQGSGGARRELFF
TRBJ2-7 | TRBD1 | TRBV27 | - | TGTGCCAGCAGTTTATCTGTACAGGGGGTAGACGAGCAGTACTTC | CASSLSVQGVDEQYF
TRBJ2-7 | - | TRBV5-1 | many | TGCGCCAGCAGCTTGGTAGGGATTACCTACGAGCAGTACTTC | CASSLVGITYEQYF
TRBJ1-6 | - | TRBV5-1 | many | TGTGCCAGCAGCTTGGATCCAGCCAGGGGTTCCTATAATTCACCCCTCCACTTT | CASSLDPARGSYNSPLHF
TRBJ1-1 | - | TRBV20-1 | many | TGCAGTGCTAGAGCGGCAGGGGACTTGAACACTGAAGCTTTCTTT | CSARAAGDLNTEAFF
TRBJ1-4 | - | TRBV12-3/TRBV12-4 | many | TGTGCCAGCAGTCACGGGACACGAAATGAAAAACTGTTTTTT | CASSHGTRNEKLFF
TRBJ1-5 | - | TRBV20-1 | many | TGCAGTGCTAGAGACAGGGGAAACAGCAATCAGCCCCAGCATTTT | CSARDRGNSNQPQHF
TRBJ2-3 | - | TRBV19 | many | TGTGCCAGTAGTACTAGTAGACTAGGCACAGATACGCAGTATTTT | CASSTSRLGTDTQYF
TRBJ1-4 | - | TRBV5-6 | - | TGTGCCAGCAGCTTGGGGCATGAAAAACTGTTTTTT | CASSLGHEKLFF
TRBJ1-2 | - | TRBV6-1 | many | TGTGCCAGCAGTGGCCAGGGCGGCTATGGCTACACCTTC | CASSGQGGYGYTF
TRBJ1-2 | - | TRBV5-1 | many | TGTGCCAGCAGCTTGGGCCTAGGGGACGGCTACACCTTC | CASSLGLGDGYTF
TRBJ2-1 | TRBD2 | TRBV27 | once | TGTGCCAGCATGACTAGCGGGGGGGGTGGCGGTAACTACAATGAGCAGTTCTTC | CASMTSGGGGGNYNEQFF
TRBJ1-2 | TRBD1 | TRBV5-1 | many | TGCGCCAGCAGCTTACTGGGACAGTCGTCTAACTATGGCTACACCTTC | CASSLLGQSSNYGYTF
TRBJ1-5 | - | TRBV18 | many | TGTGCCAGCTCACGGGCAGACAATCAGCCCCAGCATTTT | CASSRADNQPQHF
TRBJ2-3 | - | TRBV5-1 | - | - | CASSFYICSATSGGGDTQYF
TRBJ1-1 | - | TRBV11-2 | many | TGTGCCAGCGGGGGAGGCACTGAAGCTTTCTTT | CASGGGTEAFF
TRBJ2-1 | - | TRBV11-2 | many | TGTGCCAGCAGCTACACGACTGGCAATGAGCAGTTCTTC | CASSYTTGNEQFF
TRBJ2-5 | - | TRBV2 | many | TGTGCCAGCAGAAACAGGGTTTCGGTCGAGACCCAGTACTTC | CASRNRVSVETQYF
TRBJ2-6 | - | TRBV27 | many | TGTGCCAGCAGTTTACTCTCCGGGGCCAACGTCCTGACTTTC | CASSLLSGANVLTF
TRBJ2-7 | TRBD1 | TRBV11-1 | - | TGTGCCAGCAGGAAGACAGGGAATTTCTACGAGCAGTACTTC | CASRKTGNFYEQYF
TRBJ1-6 | - | TRBV19 | few | TGTGCCAGCCGGCCGGGAGTCCCTCGGAAACGCTATAATTCACCCCTCCACTTT | CASRPGVPRKRYNSPLHF
TRBJ1-1 | - | TRBV29-1 | many | TGCAGCGTTGAAGATCTCGGGGTAGACAGCAGGAACACTGAAGCTTTCTTT | CSVEDLGVDSRNTEAFF
TRBJ1-6 | - | TRBV7-2 | many | TGTGCCAGCAGCTTTCATGACCGGGGGTCACCCCTCCACTTT | CASSFHDRGSPLHF
TRBJ1-2 | TRBD1 | TRBV7-2 | - | TGTGCCAGCGGGGGCCCGGGACAGGGCTTTAGCTATGGCTACACCTTC | CASGGPGQGFSYGYTF
TRBJ1-5 | - | TRBV7-2 | many | TGTGCCAGCAGCTTAGTCACCGAGGGAAATCAGCCCCAGCATTTT | CASSLVTEGNQPQHF
TRBJ2-1 | - | TRBV29-1 | few | TGCAGCGTCGGAATAAACGGGGGCCCCTATGAGCAGTTCTTC | CSVGINGGPYEQFF
TRBJ2-1 | TRBD2 | TRBV10-1 | - | TGCGCCAGCAGCCCCGGGACTAGCGGGATCTCTTCCTACAATGAGCAGTTCTTC | CASSPGTSGISSYNEQFF
TRBJ2-7 | TRBD2 | TRBV7-2 | many | TGTGCCAGCAGCCTAAGACTAGCGGGGGGCCCCTACGAGCAGTACTTC | CASSLRLAGGPYEQYF
TRBJ2-1 | - | TRBV5-4 | - | TGTGCCAGCAGCTTGGTTTTACAACTTCCAAACAATGAGCAGTTCTTC | CASSLVLQLPNNEQFF
TRBJ1-4 | - | TRBV5-5 | many | TGTGCCAGCAGTCTCTTCGGGGGGAATGAAAAACTGTTTTTT | CASSLFGGNEKLFF
TRBJ2-7 | - | TRBV7-9 | few | TGTGCCAGCAGCTTAAGAAAGGACAGCGCCTCGGGCGAGCAGTACTTC | CASSLRKDSASGEQYF
TRBJ2-7 | - | TRBV20-1 | many | TGCAGTGCTAGAGTATTGGGGGGTCGATACGAGCAGTACTTC | CSARVLGGRYEQYF
TRBJ2-5 | - | TRBV18 | - | TGTGCCAGCTCACCACAAGCGGTTAGGGAGACCCAGTACTTC | CASSPQAVRETQYF
TRBJ1-5 | - | TRBV7-2 | many | TGTGCCAGCAGCCGCCGGGGGCTCACTAACGATGACCAGCCCCAGCATTTT | CASSRRGLTNDDQPQHF
TRBJ1-2 | - | TRBV12-3/TRBV12-4 | many | TGTGCCAGCAGTGACGAGACGGTGGGGTATGGCTACACCTTC | CASSDETVGYGYTF
TRBJ1-5 | - | TRBV19 | few | TGTGTCTCTCGGGAGGCCTTTTATAGCAATCAGCCCCAGCATTTT | CVSREAFYSNQPQHF
TRBJ1-6 | TRBD1 | TRBV5-6 | - | TGTGCCAGCAGCGTGGACAGGGATTCACCCCTCCACTTT | CASSVDRDSPLHF
TRBJ2-1 | - | TRBV11-2 | - | TGTGCCAGCAGCTCCGTTTATACGAATCCTACATACAATGAGCAGTTCTTC | CASSSVYTNPTYNEQFF
TRBJ2-7 | - | TRBV12-3/TRBV12-4 | few | TGTGCCAGCAGCTCGGGCAGGCGGTCCTACGAGCAGTACTTC | CASSSGRRSYEQYF
TRBJ2-7 | TRBD2 | TRBV7-2 | once | TGTGCCAGCAGCTTAGATCTGGCTAGCGGGGGGGCCGCTATTTACGAGCAGTACTTC | CASSLDLASGGAAIYEQYF
TRBJ2-2 | TRBD2 | TRBV11-3 | - | TGTGCCAGCAGCTCTATTAGCGGGACGTCCACCGGGGAGCTGTTTTTT | CASSSISGTSTGELFF
TRBJ2-5 | - | TRBV6-9 | - | TGTGCCAGCAGTTACCAGACGGGGGCAGGGGATCAAGAGACCCAGTACTTC | CASSYQTGAGDQETQYF
TRBJ2-1 | TRBD2 | TRBV9 | few | TGTGCCAGCAGCGTGTCGACTAGCGGTGAGCAGTTCTTC | CASSVSTSGEQFF
TRBJ1-2 | - | TRBV20-1 | many | TGCAGTGTTCCCAGGGGTGGTGAGAGTGGCTACACCTTC | CSVPRGGESGYTF
TRBJ2-5 | - | TRBV7-2 | many | TGTGCCAGCAGCTTAGATCCCGGGAGTAAGACCCAGTACTTC | CASSLDPGSKTQYF
TRBJ1-6 | - | TRBV7-2 | many | TGTGCCAGCAGCTCCGATAGGGGTAGTAATTCACCCCTCCACTTT | CASSSDRGSNSPLHF
TRBJ2-7 | - | TRBV28 | - | TGTGCCAGCAGTTTCCAGCGATACGAGCAGTACTTC | CASSFQRYEQYF
TRBJ1-6 | - | TRBV5-1 | few | TGCGCCAGCAGCTTGGCCCCGAGTCAGTGGTCCTATAATTCACCCCTCCACTTT | CASSLAPSQWSYNSPLHF
TRBJ1-1 | TRBD1 | TRBV5-6 | once | TGTGCCAGCAGCCGTGAGGGGACAGGGGGTGGATGGACTGAAGCTTTCTTT | CASSREGTGGGWTEAFF
TRBJ2-5 | - | TRBV9 | - | TGTGCCAGCAGCGTTCAGGGGCCAGAGACCCAGTACTTC | CASSVQGPETQYF
TRBJ2-2 | - | TRBV5-1 | - | TGCGCCAGCAGCTTATCAGGAGTGAACACCGGGGAGCTGTTTTTT | CASSLSGVNTGELFF
TRBJ1-1 | TRBD1 | TRBV5-1 | - | TGCGCCAGCAGCCCCGGGACAGGGGGTTTCTCTGAAGCTTTCTTT | CASSPGTGGFSEAFF
TRBJ1-2 | - | TRBV7-2 | many | TGTGCCAGCAGCTTAGGTCATGGGCAGTTCTATGGCTACACCTTC | CASSLGHGQFYGYTF
TRBJ1-5 | TRBD1 | TRBV27 | many | TGTGCCAGCAGCGCCGGGACAGGGGGCCGACAGCCCCAGCATTTT | CASSAGTGGRQPQHF
TRBJ2-1 | - | TRBV5-4 | many | TGTGCCAGCAGCCCCCTTGGGGGCGAAACCTACAATGAGCAGTTCTTC | CASSPLGGETYNEQFF
TRBJ1-1 | - | TRBV6-2/TRBV6-3 | many | TGTGCCACCCTGGGGAGGGGAGGCACTGAAGCTTTCTTT | CATLGRGGTEAFF
TRBJ1-2 | - | TRBV5-1 | many | TGCGCCAGCAGCTTGGAAAGACTTAACTATGGCTACACCTTC | CASSLERLNYGYTF
TRBJ1-1 | TRBD1 | TRBV19 | - | TGTGCCAGTGAGACAGGGCGGGGGAACACTGAAGCTTTCTTT | CASETGRGNTEAFF
TRBJ2-1 | - | TRBV12-3/TRBV12-4 | - | TGTGCCAGCAGTTTAAGGCGCAATGAGCAGTTCTTC | CASSLRRNEQFF